A single sample gave rise to the 9 T cell receptor beta chains below, sequenced in a study of regulatory T cells in long-lasting Graves disease. Time point of the sample: newly diagnosed GD, antithyroid drugs for less than 3 months. Extracted PBMC RNA gave rise to the TCR library. Building of the TCR beta libraries involved iRepertoire HTBI primers and Arm-PCR of CDR3 regions. One entry per CDR3 protein, called by TCRdb with MiXCR from the multiplex PCR reads. The sample carries some 400,000 distinct CDR3 sequences, 14% to 15% recorded once. These data were also filed under a second study, of T cells in Graves' hyperthyroidism and ophthalmopathy.

The sample here was peripheral blood mononuclear cells (PBMCs), taken at new diagnosis, from a patient treated with antithyroid drugs. These TCRs come from a woman in her twenties or thirties with Graves disease.

In this sample, this clonotype turned up many times. The chain has TRBV27 and TRBJ1-5, with D maybe TRBD1 (5 bases). Trimming removed 8 bases at V and 0 bases at J, with 14 bases between. Germline CDR1 and CDR2: MNHEY and SMNVEV (reference sequence). The CDR3 consists of 15 residues. CDR3 loop: CASGSGTRSNQPQHF. The CDR3 region has the DNA TGTGCCAGCGGGTCCGGGACCCGTAGCAATCAGCCCCAGCATTTT.

The V call is TRBV2, the J call TRBJ1-5; unclear D gene. This CDR3 spans 13 amino acids. CDR1 and CDR2 (germline): SNHLY, FYNNEI. The V end was cut by 0 bases, the J end by 9 bases, with 9 bases between. The CDR3 spells CASSEAPGVPQHF. The CDR3 nucleotides are TGTGCCAGCAGTGAAGCGCCCGGGGTGCCCCAGCATTTT.

This clonotype was seen at least ten times. The chain combines TRBV2 with TRBJ1-2; D is perhaps TRBD1 (5 bases). This CDR3 has 12 amino acids. The germline V gene encodes CDR1 SNHLY and CDR2 FYNNEI. With 6 bases removed from V and 4 bases from J, the gap between germline ends came to 9 bases. The CDR3 here is CASRGTAYGYTF. The CDR3 nucleotides are TGTGCCAGCAGAGGGACCGCCTATGGCTACACCTTC. Looking up the rest from reference TRBV2 and TRBJ1-2 gives the full variable domain: EPEVTQTPSHQVTQMGQEVILRCVPISNHLYFYWYRQILGQKVEFLVSFYNNEISEKSEIFDDQFSVERPDGSNFTLKIRSTKLEDSAMYFCASRGTAYGYTFGSGTRLTVV.

This clonotype has more than one count but fewer than ten. The chain employs TRBV28 and TRBJ1-5; possible D gene TRBD1, 6 bases. Looked up from germline, CDR1 is MDHEN and CDR2 is SYDVKM. The ends were cut back, 4 bases at V and 4 bases at J, with 11 bases in the middle. This CDR3 has 14 amino acids. CDR3 loop: CASSSTDSNQPQHF. CDR3 DNA sequence: TGTGCCAGCAGTTCCACGGACAGTAATCAGCCCCAGCATTTT.

This clonotype was counted at least ten times. The V gene is TRBV12-3 or TRBV12-4, the J gene TRBJ1-6, with unresolved D. Trimming left V 1 base short and J 8 bases short, with 9 bases between. The CDR3 is made up of 14 amino acids. Written as DNA, the CDR3 is TGTGCCAGCAGTTTAGAGGGTGGAGATTCACCCCTCCACTTT. This encodes CASSLEGGDSPLHF.

This clonotype was seen ten or more times. The chain recombines TRBV6-5 with TRBJ2-2; 7 positions match TRBD2. Per the germline V gene, CDR1 is MNHEY and CDR2 is SVGAGI. This CDR3 is built from 14 residues. The junction had 4 bases not matched to a gene; V was cut back by 1 base and J by 8 bases. The CDR3 DNA reads TGTGCCAGCAGTTACTGGGGGGGTGCGGGGGAGCTGTTTTTT. Translated: CASSYWGGAGELFF.

This clonotype came up many times. The chain has TRBV20-1 and TRBJ2-7, with D unresolved. The germline V gene encodes CDR1 DFQATT and CDR2 SNEGSKA (reference sequence). The CDR3 is 13 residues long. V was shortened by 3 bases and J by 3 bases, with 12 bases between the two germline ends. Written as DNA, the CDR3 is TGCAGTGCTAGTGTGGATGTTGACTACGAGCAGTACTTC. This codes for CSASVDVDYEQYF.

The chain uses TRBV4-1 and TRBJ1-2; 7 nucleotides line up with TRBD1. In germline, CDR1 is MGHRA, CDR2 YSYEKL. After removal of 2 bases from V and 14 bases from J, the junction contained 14 bases not matched to a gene. The CDR3 is made up of 14 amino acids. The CDR3 spells CASSQPPKRTGRTF. The CDR3 DNA reads as TGCGCCAGCAGCCAACCCCCTAAACGGACAGGACGGACCTTC.

This clonotype was detected ten times or more. The V call is TRBV7-9, the J call TRBJ2-5, with 8 bases aligning to TRBD2. This CDR3 comprises 16 residues. From germline, CDR1 is SEHNR and CDR2 FQNEAQ (reference sequence). V was clipped by 2 bases and J by 5 bases; unmatched bases: 10. The CDR3, as DNA: TGTGCCAGCAGCTTATGGGGGGTAGCGGGATCGGAGACCCAGTACTTC. It specifies CASSLWGVAGSETQYF.